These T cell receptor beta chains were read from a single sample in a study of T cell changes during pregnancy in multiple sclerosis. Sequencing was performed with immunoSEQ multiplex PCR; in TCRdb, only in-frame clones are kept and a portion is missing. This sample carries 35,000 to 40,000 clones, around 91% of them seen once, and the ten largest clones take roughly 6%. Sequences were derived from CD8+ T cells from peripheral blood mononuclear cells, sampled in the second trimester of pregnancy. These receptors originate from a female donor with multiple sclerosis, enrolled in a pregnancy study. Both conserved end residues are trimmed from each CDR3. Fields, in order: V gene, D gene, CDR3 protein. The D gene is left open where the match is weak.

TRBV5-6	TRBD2	ASSSGTSGIGETQY
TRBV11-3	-	ASSLGGGEETQY
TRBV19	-	ASTPGSGANVLT
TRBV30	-	AWNPLGQGSEKLF
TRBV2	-	ASSDPVKNQPQH
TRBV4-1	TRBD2	ASSQLGLAESPYNEQF
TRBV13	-	ASSLVQGADTQY
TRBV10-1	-	ASSESSVGYGNSYEQY
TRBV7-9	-	ASSDRGLYISYGYT
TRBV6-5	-	ASSWGGTEAF
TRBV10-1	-	ASQWAHLDTQY
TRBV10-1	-	ASSVETGSYNEQF
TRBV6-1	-	ASNPPSTDTQY
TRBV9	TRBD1	ASSVDGTDSDEQF
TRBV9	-	ASSLSSEAF
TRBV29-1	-	SVEGREGHEKLF
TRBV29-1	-	SVDQATTSNYGYT
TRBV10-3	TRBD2	AISEVSSGNEQF